Below are 7 T cell receptor beta chains sequenced from a single sample in a study of shared clonotypes between healthy human individuals. Naive-designated CD8 cells lacked CD45RO, were positively enriched for CCR7, and omitted terminally differentiated effector memory CD45RA+ cells. Profiled with immunoSEQ multiplex PCR; TCRdb holds only in-frame clones, not every one. The table shows roughly 2.1 million clones, with roughly 91% occurring only once. Sample: naive CD8+ T cells from PBMCs. The receptors originated from a man between 18 and 29 years old in good health. Some clones in this sample may be carry-over from other donors' samples.

This chain uses TRBV30 with TRBJ2-4; the D is unclear. This CDR3 comprises 11 residues. V was shortened by 5 bases and J by 2 bases, with 4 bases between the two germline ends. CDR1 and CDR2 (germline): GTSNPN, SVGIG (reference sequence). CDR3 sequence reads: CAWGPKNIQYF. The CDR3 region has the DNA TGTGCCTGGGGCCCCAAAAACATTCAGTACTTC.

This chain links TRBV10-3 with TRBJ2-2; D is undetermined. V lost 4 bases and J 2 bases, leaving 2 bases between the germline ends. Germline V gene data show CDR1 as ENHRY and CDR2 as SYGVKD. The CDR3 runs to 12 residues. CDR3 residues: CAISGNTGELFF. The CDR3 coding sequence is TGTGCCATCAGTGGCAACACCGGGGAGCTGTTTTTT.

CDR3 amino acids: CASSQTGGETQYF. DNA for the CDR3: TGTGCCAGCAGCCAAACAGGCGGAGAGACCCAGTACTTC. The V and J genes are TRBV7-3 and TRBJ2-5, with TRBD1 as a possible D gene (5 bases). V dropped 5 bases and J dropped 4 bases, with 11 bases sitting between them. This CDR3 is built from 13 residues. The germline CDR1 and CDR2 sequences are SGHTA and FQGTGA.

The rearrangement joins TRBV28 to TRBJ2-7; no firm D call. Germline loops: CDR1 MDHEN, CDR2 SYDVKM. The CDR3 has 10 amino acids. The V gene lost 10 bases and the J gene lost 6 bases, with 10 bases spanning the gap. Here the CDR3 reads CATRLGEQYF. CDR3 in DNA: TGTGCCACCCGTCTGGGCGAGCAGTACTTC.

This clone has only one observation. The V and J genes are TRBV7-6 and TRBJ2-5, with 13 bases matching TRBD2. The CDR3 spans 16 residues. V shed 5 bases, J shed 1 base, and the junction held 4 bases outside the gene matches. Germline V lookup: CDR1 SGHVS, CDR2 FNYEAQ. The CDR3: CASSPGLAGVQETQYF. In DNA form, the CDR3 reads TGTGCCAGCAGCCCCGGACTAGCGGGAGTCCAAGAGACCCAGTACTTC.

V gene TRBV5-1 combines with J gene TRBJ2-1; no clear D gene. CDR3 length: 14 residues. The germline V gene encodes CDR1 SGHRS and CDR2 YFSETQ. Trimming removed 0 bases at V and 2 bases at J, with 6 bases between. CDR3 bases: TGCGCCAGCAGCTTGGACAGCCCCTACAATGAGCAGTTCTTC. Residues: CASSLDSPYNEQFF.

This clone was observed a handful of times. V gene TRBV27 combines with J gene TRBJ2-2; 14 nucleotides line up with TRBD2. Germline values: CDR1 MNHEY, CDR2 SMNVEV (reference sequence). CDR3 length: 17 amino acids. The V and J ends lost 5 bases and 6 bases, in that order; junction bases with no gene match: 8. The CDR3 bases are TGTGCCAGCAGTCTGGGACTAGCGGGAGTATCGGCCGGGGAGCTGTTTTTT. Translation gives CASSLGLAGVSAGELFF.